Shown below are 6 T cell receptor beta chains from a single sample sequenced in a study of T cells in Graves' hyperthyroidism and ophthalmopathy. Amplification of TCR beta CDR3 regions was performed using RNA transcripts as template. HTBI primers were employed in a first-round RT-PCR of the TCR CDR3. One entry per CDR3 protein results from TCRdb running MiXCR on the multiplex PCR reads. Here the sample spans about 610,000 distinct CDR3 sequences, approximately 15% being singletons. Sample: blood. These receptors all stem from a woman between 40 and 55 years old with Graves' ophthalmopathy.

Only a few counts were recorded for this clonotype. The rearrangement links TRBV5-1 to TRBJ2-3, with D perhaps being TRBD1 or TRBD2 (6 bases each). V lost 4 bases and J lost 4, with 10 bases in between. In germline, CDR1 is SGHRS, CDR2 YFSETQ. CDR3 length: 13 amino acids. CDR3: CASSRGRADTQYF. The CDR3 DNA sequence: TGCGCCAGCAGCCGGGGGCGGGCAGATACGCAGTATTTT.

This clonotype came up many times. V usage is TRBV5-1 and J usage is TRBJ1-2, with 10 bases that match TRBD1. The V segment lost 0 bases and the J segment 7 bases; nucleotides outside the gene matches: 3. This CDR3 has 14 residues. The germline V gene encodes CDR1 SGHRS and CDR2 YFSETQ. The CDR3 nucleotides read TGCGCCAGCAGCTTGGATGGGACAGGGGTTGGCTACACCTTC. Its translation is CASSLDGTGVGYTF.

This chain uses TRBV7-9 with TRBJ1-6, with D hard to call. V was trimmed by 2 bases and J by 6 bases, leaving 8 bases between them. CDR3 length: 14 amino acids. Germline CDR1 SEHNR, CDR2 FQNEAQ (reference sequence). CDR3 bases: TGTGCCAGCAGCTTAACTCAGCTTAATTCACCCCTCCACTTT. Translation gives CASSLTQLNSPLHF.

The chain couples TRBV19 to TRBJ2-1, with 8 bases fitting TRBD2. CDR3 length: 14 amino acids. V lost 5 bases and J lost 3; bases outside the gene matches: 3. The V gene's germline CDR1 is LNHDA and CDR2 SQIVND (reference sequence). CDR3 nucleotides: TGTGCCAGTAGTCAGCGGGGGTACTACAATGAGCAGTTCTTC. The encoded protein is CASSQRGYYNEQFF.

The chain uses TRBV10-2 and TRBJ2-3; 8 bases agree with TRBD1. This CDR3 spans 13 amino acids. Germline V gene lookup returns CDR1 WSHSY and CDR2 SAAADI. V was pared by 10 bases and J by 7 bases, with 10 bases of the junction left unmatched. The CDR3 sequence: CATRGQGVNTQYF. The CDR3 region has the DNA TGCGCCACCCGTGGACAGGGAGTGAATACGCAGTATTTT.

This clonotype occurred many times. This chain links TRBV20-1 with TRBJ2-1; 10 positions match TRBD2. In germline, CDR1 is DFQATT, CDR2 SNEGSKA (reference sequence). V was clipped by 6 bases and J by 6 bases; unmatched bases: 14. There are 16 residues in the CDR3. The CDR3 region has the DNA TGCAGTGCCACCTCCCCCAGGACTAGCGGAAGCAATGAGCAGTTCTTC. Translation: CSATSPRTSGSNEQFF.